In this sample, the clone carrying this T cell receptor beta chain turned up once. Its antigen is not identified. Measured with immunoSEQ multiplex PCR; TCRdb has only the in-frame clones, and not every one. The sample records more than 400,000 clones, about 92% being singletons. Germline V lookup: CDR1 SGHDT, CDR2 YYEEEE. The CDR3 is made up of 15 amino acids. V was pared by 0 bases and J by 7 bases, with 4 bases of the junction left unmatched. Sample treatment: 19 received Ad26.COV2.S at low or high dose, single or two shots; five or six received placebo; per-sample allocation not given. After the first vaccine or placebo injection, samples were drawn on day 63. At a Boston site, the person donating was an adult of 18-55 years. This entry comes from a study of Ad26.COV2.S vaccination and SARS-CoV-2 variants. General study points: Substantial breadth was reported for post-vaccination spike-specific CD8+ and CD4+ T cells. Spike-specific TCR breadth was greater in vaccine than placebo recipients. Breadth measured for non-spike TCRs was similar across vaccine and placebo recipients.

V and J are TRBV5-6 and TRBJ2-1; 10 bases align to TRBD2. The input for sequencing was peripheral blood, taken in a trial of Ad26.COV2.S vaccine versus placebo. This sequence originates from a person between 18 and 59 years old who received the Ad26.COV2.S COVID-19 vaccine or a placebo. The CDR3 nucleotides read TGTGCCAGCAGCTTGGGGGCTAGCGGGAGTAATGAGCAGTTCTTC. Its translation is CASSLGASGSNEQFF.